This record concerns one T cell receptor beta chain sequence. Antigen unknown. This entry is derived from a study of healthy donors' naive CD4 and CD8 T cells. The wider study: Three donor age groups were sampled: 20-25, 40-50 and 60-70 years; half female. Findings and caveats of the study: Around 13% of CD4/CD8 propensity variance appeared explained by V, J and CDR3 charge. Positive CDR3 charge linked to CD4+ cells, negative to CD8+ cells.

A linear amplification protocol produced the TCR libraries from 500 ng of total RNA. Using its own MiXCR run on the reads, TCRdb lists one record per CDR3 protein. The sample lists 150,000 to 200,000 distinct CDR3 sequences, around 70% occurring once. Naive CD4+ cells were sorted as CD4+CD8-CD45RO-CD45RA+; naive CD8+ as CD8+CD4-CD45RA+CD27bright. CDR1 and CDR2 from the germline V gene are LNHNV and YYDKDF (reference sequence). The length of the CDR3 is 17 residues. The germline V and J ends were trimmed by 6 bases and 2 bases, with 22 bases remaining between them. This sequence joins TRBV15 and TRBJ2-5, with D possibly being TRBD2 (6 bases). The sample consisted of naive CD4+ and CD8+ T cells sorted from blood, pooled from several donors. This TCR was sampled from a pool of human donors in good health; the sample pools cells from several healthy donors. The CDR3 reads CATSWAGEDKPQETQYF. DNA of the CDR3: TGTGCCACCAGTTGGGCCGGGGAGGATAAACCTCAAGAGACCCAGTACTTC. The full variable domain, rest sourced from reference TRBV15 and TRBJ2-5, is DAMVIQNPRYQVTQFGKPVTLSCSQTLNHNVMYWYQQKSSQAPKLLFHYYDKDFNNEADTPDNFQSRRPNTSFCFLDIRSPGLGDTAMYLCATSWAGEDKPQETQYFGPGTRLLVL.